This T cell receptor (beta chain) was identified in a study of blood T cell repertoires in COVID-19 (dated by TCRdb to 2020 to 2022). As for the study more broadly: Collaborator samples came from the United States, Italy and Spain and covered acute and convalescent phases of COVID-19. The repertoires were released in a freely available public database intended as a resource for research on the immune response to SARS-CoV-2. The samples were drawn from two sources: the first 160 participants of the ongoing ImmuneRACE study, and some 1,300 subjects contributed by 6 global collaborators. The material from the prospective study consisted of cDNA or gDNA derived from T cells, B-cell-depleted T cells, or PBMCs. Where available, HLA class I and class II types were taken from metadata supplied by the sample provider and were not determined by assay-based typing. Subjects who had been exposed to COVID-19, were actively infected with it, or had recovered from it provided the deeply sampled blood TCRbeta repertoires that made up the dataset. The sample metadata nearly always contained a de-identified subject ID, COVID-19 status, age in years and sex. Study-wide findings and limitations: Clinical and demographic metadata were provided uncurated, with the amount varying by source and participant.

In Seattle, one collaborating source enrolled patients while the infection was active and tracked those patients longitudinally over the course of disease. Collaborating institutions collected whole blood in K2EDTA tubes following their own protocols. For TCRbeta analysis, collaborators shipped samples as frozen whole blood, isolated PBMCs, or DNA extracted from either of those sample types. TCRbeta CDR3 regions were amplified from genomic DNA by means of the immunoSEQ Assay, a bias-controlled multiplex PCR. Per the original workflow: Nucleated cell counts per sample were estimated from amplification of reference gene primers within the assay. To quantify the absolute abundance of each unique TCRbeta CDR3 rearrangement, sequence reads were collapsed and filtered. Productive Simpson clonality was computed per sample as the square root of Simpson's diversity index over productive rearrangements. TCRdb retrieved this table from immuneACCESS and kept in-frame rearrangements only. Not all clones are present; in checked studies, unresolved V genes account for under half, and no reason is known for the remainder. Clonal size and the V and J genes are those of that table, whereas D and trimming came from the DNA. This sample comprises 200,000 to 250,000 clones, about 87% of them detected only once. The ten largest clones represent roughly 2.6% of the sample.

For this clone: The target of this receptor is not known. No base qualities exist here, and no much larger clone lies one base off it.

Based on the germline V gene (reference sequence), the CDR1 and CDR2 sequences are SEHNR and FQNEAQ. The CDR3 numbers 15 residues from cysteine through phenylalanine. Only the CDR3 portion is preserved as DNA: 45 bases, with reading frame beginning at the first base. Clipping removes 5 bases from V and 2 bases from J, with 7 as the unmatched junction base count. The receptor comes from a man in his thirties or forties with COVID-19, enrolled during active disease. The chain links TRBV7-9 with TRBJ2-5, with 8 central nucleotides matching TRBD2. Material: peripheral blood. The sequence in DNA is TGTGCCAGCAGCCCCGGGGCGGGAGGTCAAGAGACCCAGTACTTC. Its translation is CASSPGAGGQETQYF.